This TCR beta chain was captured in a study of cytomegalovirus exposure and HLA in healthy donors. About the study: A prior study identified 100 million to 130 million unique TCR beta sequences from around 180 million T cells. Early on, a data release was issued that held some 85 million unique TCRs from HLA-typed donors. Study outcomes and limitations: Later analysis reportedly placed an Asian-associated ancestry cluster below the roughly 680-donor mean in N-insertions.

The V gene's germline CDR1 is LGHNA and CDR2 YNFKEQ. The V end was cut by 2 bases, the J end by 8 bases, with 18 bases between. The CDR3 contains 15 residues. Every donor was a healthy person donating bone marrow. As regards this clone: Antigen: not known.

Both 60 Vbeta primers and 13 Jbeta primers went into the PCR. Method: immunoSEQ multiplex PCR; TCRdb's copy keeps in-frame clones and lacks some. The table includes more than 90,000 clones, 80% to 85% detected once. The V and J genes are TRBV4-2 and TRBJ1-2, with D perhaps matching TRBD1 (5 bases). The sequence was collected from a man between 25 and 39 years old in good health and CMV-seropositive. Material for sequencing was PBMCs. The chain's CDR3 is CASSQLTGGAGGYTF. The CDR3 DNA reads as TGTGCCAGCAGCCAACTAACGGGTGGGGCAGGGGGCTACACCTTC.